This T cell receptor beta chain derives from a study of cytomegalovirus exposure and HLA in healthy donors. Background on the study: Approximately 180 million T cells yielded some 100 million unique TCR beta sequences, as an earlier analysis found.

Study conclusions and caveats: TCR beta V segments were, for the most part, productive about 90% or about 30% of the time in an earlier analysis. The CMV antigen specificity of three CMV-associated chains was confirmed through in vitro analysis.

With respect to this clone: Its matching antigen is unknown.

60 Vbeta and 13 Jbeta primers were used in PCR. The table came from immunoSEQ multiplex PCR; TCRdb's copy has only in-frame clones and leaves some out. The sample has under 150,000 clones; roughly four fifths are singletons. The TCR sequence derives from a woman aged 35 to 49 in good health and CMV-seropositive. Sample: PBMCs.

The DNA of the CDR3 is TGTGCCAGTGGGCTGGGCGGGGGGTCCCCAGATACGCAGTATTTT. Translated: CASGLGGGSPDTQYF. The chain combines TRBV19 with TRBJ2-3, with 8 bases aligning to TRBD2. Germline CDR1 reads LNHDA; CDR2 reads SQIVND (reference sequence). This CDR3 has 15 residues. V shed 8 bases and J 4 bases; nucleotides not matched to a gene: 11.